This T cell receptor beta chain was identified in a study of shared clonotypes between healthy human individuals. Whole-study context: Plates per donor: three CD4 naive, three CD4 memory, two CD8 naive, one CD8 memory. General study results and limits: The sampled material consisted only of blood, and tissue repertoires are likely to differ. Among donors, clonotype sharing was expected to be affected by sequencing depth.

As regards this clone: Its target is unknown.

Naive CD8 cells lacked CD45RO and underwent positive selection for CCR7, leaving out terminally differentiated effector memory CD45RA+ cells. Germline lookup yields CDR1 MNHEY and CDR2 SVGAGI. V lost 2 bases and J 5 bases, leaving 12 bases between the germline ends. The CDR3 runs 15 residues. Clones were read by immunoSEQ multiplex PCR, and TCRdb kept only the in-frame ones, dropping some. This table holds 550,000 to 750,000 clones, approximately 90% found once. Sequencing was done on a sample of naive CD8+ T cells sorted from blood. The TCR comes from a man aged 25-40 years in good health. This chain links TRBV6-5 with TRBJ2-2; tentatively, D is TRBD2 (5 bases). The CDR3 bases are TGTGCCAGCAGTTACCATGACGGGAAAACCGGGGAGCTGTTTTTT. Translating gives CASSYHDGKTGELFF.